This TCR beta chain came from a study of CD8 T cells in ankylosing spondylitis. Whole-study results and caveats: There was reportedly significant enrichment of clones that were disease-linked in matched ankylosing spondylitis synovial fluid. A motif in TCR beta, a set of about eight highly homologous variants, appeared characteristic of ankylosing spondylitis blood.

Making the TCR beta libraries involved quantitative 5'-RACE with molecular barcodes. TCRdb analysed the 5' RACE reads with MiXCR anew, one entry per CDR3 protein. The sample lists about 840,000 distinct CDR3 sequences; 12% were seen once. Turning to this clonotype: Antigen specificity is unknown.

The CDR3 has 17 amino acids. V dropped 6 bases and J dropped 4 bases, with 26 bases sitting between them. Germline V gives CDR1 DFQATT, CDR2 SNEGSKA (reference sequence). This TCR was recovered from a male donor with ankylosing spondylitis. What was sequenced was blood, either unsorted or a sorted T cell fraction (not recorded which). This sequence joins TRBV20-1 and TRBJ2-3; TRBD2 might be the D (5 bases). This chain's CDR3 is CSAVNPTGKRVADTQYF. As DNA, the CDR3 is TGCAGTGCCGTAAACCCAACGGGGAAGAGGGTCGCAGATACGCAGTATTTT.